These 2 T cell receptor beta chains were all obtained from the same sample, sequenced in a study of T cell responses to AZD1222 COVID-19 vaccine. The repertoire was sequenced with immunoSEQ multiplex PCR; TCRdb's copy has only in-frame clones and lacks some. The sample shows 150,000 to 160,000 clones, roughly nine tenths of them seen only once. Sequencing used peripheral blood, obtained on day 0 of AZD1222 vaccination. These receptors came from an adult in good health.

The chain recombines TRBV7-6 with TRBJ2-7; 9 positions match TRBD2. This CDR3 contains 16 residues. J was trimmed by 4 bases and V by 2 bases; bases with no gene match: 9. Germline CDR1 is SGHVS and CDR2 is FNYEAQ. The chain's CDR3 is CASSLNSASGTYEQYF. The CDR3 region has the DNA TGTGCCAGCAGCTTAAATAGCGCTAGCGGGACTTACGAGCAGTACTTC.

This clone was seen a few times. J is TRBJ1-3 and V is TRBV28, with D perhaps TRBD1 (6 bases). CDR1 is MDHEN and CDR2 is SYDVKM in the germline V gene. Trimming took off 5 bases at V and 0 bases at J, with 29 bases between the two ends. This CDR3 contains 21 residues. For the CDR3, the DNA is TGTGCCAGCAGTCCCGGGGGCCGGGACACATACCAAATAAACTCTGGAAACACCATATATTTT. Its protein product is CASSPGGRDTYQINSGNTIYF.